This T cell receptor beta chain is from a study of T-cell reconstitution after alpha-beta-depleted transplantation in children. The authors prepared the TCRbeta library with unique molecular identifiers. One entry per CDR3 protein results from TCRdb running MiXCR on the PCR reads. The table has roughly 590,000 distinct CDR3 sequences, around 17% seen once. Per germline, CDR1 DFQATT and CDR2 SNEGSKA (reference sequence). CDR3 length: 13 amino acids. The TCR was taken from a human donor who donated a stem cell graft to a child with acute myeloid leukemia. The material was PBMCs from the stem cell graft donor, obtained from the stem cell graft. The chain joins TRBV20-1 to TRBJ2-1; the match to TRBD1 covers 8 bases. Here the CDR3 reads CSARQGLENEQFF. For the CDR3, the DNA is TGCAGCGCCAGACAGGGGCTTGAAAATGAGCAGTTCTTC.